Below, one T cell receptor (beta chain) is given with its context. Generated by immunoSEQ multiplex PCR, the TCRdb table keeps only in-frame clones and is missing some. In the table there are roughly 170,000 clones, around 73% of which are singletons. The source of the sample is a study of blood T cell repertoires in COVID-19. This CDR3 has 15 residues. Germline trimming cut 11 bases from V and 0 bases from J; bases unmatched to any gene: 9. Per the germline V gene, CDR1 is MNHEY and CDR2 is SVGAGI. Individuals aged roughly 18 to 95 years were recruited from 24 US areas. Sequencing was done on a sample of PBMCs or T cells enriched from blood (not recorded which). This chain links TRBV6-5 with TRBJ2-2, with 7 bases matching TRBD1. This TCR came from a woman in her fifties or sixties who had recovered from COVID-19. CDR3 in amino acids: CAGQPGTANTGELFF. CDR3 nucleotide sequence: TGTGCCGGCCAACCCGGGACAGCGAACACCGGGGAGCTGTTTTTT.